This T cell receptor beta chain was documented in a study of blood T cells in healthy people across ages. Study details: Capturing about one barcoded beta molecule per two T cells was achieved by template switching. Study-wide results and caveats: Estimated diversity that came from one million T cells was considered an underestimate.

This clonotype was seen more than once but under ten times. Its antigen is still unknown. One end of the junction is discordant with germline, which a read error may explain. Germline CDR1 PRHDT, CDR2 FYEKMQ (reference sequence). CDR3 length equals 15 residues. Every donor provided approximately 10 milliliters of peripheral blood. Isolated PBMCs totaled at least 6 million in each sample. A second PCR of about 6 to 12 cycles used a sample-barcoded 5' primer and a J-beta primer mix. TCRdb recomputed calls from the 5' RACE reads with MiXCR, one row per CDR3 protein. The table lists fewer than 900,000 distinct CDR3 sequences, around 36% of them singletons.

Specimen: blood. The chain is built from TRBV13 and TRBJ2-7, with D possibly TRBD1 on 5 matching bases. This TCR came from a man aged 18 to 30 in good health. The CDR3 DNA reads TGTGCCAGCAGCTTAGTAGCAGGGCTATCCTCCGAGCAGTACTTC. This codes for CASSLVAGLSSEQYF.